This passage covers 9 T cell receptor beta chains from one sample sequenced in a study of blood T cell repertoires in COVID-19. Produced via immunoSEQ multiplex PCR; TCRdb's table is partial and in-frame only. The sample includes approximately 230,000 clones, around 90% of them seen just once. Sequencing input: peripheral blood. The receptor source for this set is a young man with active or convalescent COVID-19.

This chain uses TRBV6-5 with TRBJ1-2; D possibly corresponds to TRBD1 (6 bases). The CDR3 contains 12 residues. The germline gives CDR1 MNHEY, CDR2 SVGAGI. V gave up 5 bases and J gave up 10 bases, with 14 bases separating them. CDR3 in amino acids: CASSKTQGSYTF. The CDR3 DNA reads TGTGCCAGCAGTAAAACACAGGGATCCTACACCTTC.

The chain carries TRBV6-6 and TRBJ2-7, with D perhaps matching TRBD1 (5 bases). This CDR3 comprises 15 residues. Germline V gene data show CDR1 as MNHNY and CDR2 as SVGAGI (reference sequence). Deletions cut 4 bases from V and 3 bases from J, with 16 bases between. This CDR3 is CASSSRTSQGYEQYF. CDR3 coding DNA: TGTGCCAGCAGTTCGCGTACTTCTCAGGGCTACGAGCAGTACTTC.

CDR3 region: CASSPHLSDYGYTF. The CDR3, as DNA: TGTGCCAGCAGTCCGCACCTTTCGGACTATGGCTACACCTTC. The chain employs TRBV2 and TRBJ1-2, with D unresolved. Trimming pared 5 bases from V and 3 bases from J, leaving 13 bases between. CDR3 length: 14 amino acids. In germline, CDR1 is SNHLY, CDR2 FYNNEI.

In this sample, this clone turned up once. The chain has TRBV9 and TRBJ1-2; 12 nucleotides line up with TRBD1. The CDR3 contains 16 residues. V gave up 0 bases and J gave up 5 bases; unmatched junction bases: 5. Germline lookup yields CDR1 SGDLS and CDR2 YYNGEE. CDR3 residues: CASSVGWDRGRYGYTF. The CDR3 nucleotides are TGTGCCAGCAGCGTAGGATGGGACAGGGGGCGTTATGGCTACACCTTC.

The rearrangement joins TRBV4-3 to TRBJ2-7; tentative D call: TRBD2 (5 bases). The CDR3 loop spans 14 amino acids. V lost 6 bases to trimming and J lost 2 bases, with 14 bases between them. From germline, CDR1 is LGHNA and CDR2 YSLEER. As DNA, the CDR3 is TGCGCCAGCAGTCCCAGTGAGGGTGCCTACGAGCAGTACTTC. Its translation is CASSPSEGAYEQYF.

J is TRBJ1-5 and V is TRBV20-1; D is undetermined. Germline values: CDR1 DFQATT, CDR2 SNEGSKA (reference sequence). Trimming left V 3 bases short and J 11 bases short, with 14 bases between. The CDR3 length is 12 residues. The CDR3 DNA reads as TGCAGTGCTAGTACGGCGGCGTGGGCCCAGCATTTT. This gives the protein CSASTAAWAQHF.

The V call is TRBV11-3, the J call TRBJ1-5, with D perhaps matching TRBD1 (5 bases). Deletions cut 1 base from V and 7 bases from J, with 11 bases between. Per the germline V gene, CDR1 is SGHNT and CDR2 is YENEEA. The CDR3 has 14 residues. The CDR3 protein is CASSLVGVDQPQHF. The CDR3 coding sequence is TGTGCCAGCAGCTTAGTAGGGGTGGACCAGCCCCAGCATTTT. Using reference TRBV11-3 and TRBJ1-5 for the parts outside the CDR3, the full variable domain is EAGVVQSPRYKIIEKKQPVAFWCNPISGHNTLYWYLQNLGQGPELLIRYENEEAVDDSQLPKDRFSAERLKGVDSTLKIQPAELGDSAVYLCASSLVGVDQPQHFGDGTRLSIL.

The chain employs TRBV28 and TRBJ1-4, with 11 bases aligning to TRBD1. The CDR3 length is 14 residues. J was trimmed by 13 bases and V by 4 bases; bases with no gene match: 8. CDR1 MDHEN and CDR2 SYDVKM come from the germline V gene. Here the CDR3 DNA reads TGTGCCAGCAGTTCTCCGGGACAGGGGGTAAGACTGTTTTTT. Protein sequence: CASSSPGQGVRLFF.

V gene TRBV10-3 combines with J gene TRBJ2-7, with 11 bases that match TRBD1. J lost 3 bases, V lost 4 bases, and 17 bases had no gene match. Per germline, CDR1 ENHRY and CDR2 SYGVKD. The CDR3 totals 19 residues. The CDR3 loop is CAISVSWLGAGQGVYEQYF. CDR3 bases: TGTGCCATCAGTGTCTCCTGGTTGGGGGCGGGACAGGGGGTCTACGAGCAGTACTTC.